These T cell receptor beta chains were read from a single sample in a study of T-cell reconstitution after alpha-beta-depleted transplantation in children. TCRdb reanalysed the PCR reads using MiXCR and keeps one entry per CDR3 protein. Among more than 25,000 distinct CDR3 sequences, around 6.3% were seen once, and the ten largest hold 5.5% to 8%. The source was PBMCs, mostly from graft donor cells, collected 180 days after TCRalphabeta/CD19-depleted stem cell transplant. The receptors originated from a male patient younger than 18 who had a stem cell transplant for acute myeloid leukemia, so the T cells may come from the graft donor. The CDR3 runs from the conserved cysteine through the conserved F or W. Fields, in order: clone size, V gene, D gene, J gene, CDR3 DNA, CDR3 protein. The D gene is left open where the match is weak. Clone size is given as how often the clone was seen (once, few, many) or a class if it is expanded.

many,TRBV5-1,.,TRBJ2-1,TGCGCCAGCAGCTTGATTCCGGGGGATGAGCAGTTCTTC,CASSLIPGDEQFF
many,TRBV27,TRBD2,TRBJ2-5,TGTGCCAGCAGTCCGAGAGCGGGAGGGTCGGAGACCCAGTACTTC,CASSPRAGGSETQYF
many,TRBV3-1,.,TRBJ2-5,TGTGCCAGCAGTCCCCGGGGAGCGGAGACCCAGTACTTC,CASSPRGAETQYF
once,TRBV25-1,TRBD2,TRBJ2-7,TGTGCCAGCAGTGAATCTGGAGCGGGAGGTTACTACGAGCAGTACTTC,CASSESGAGGYYEQYF
many,TRBV7-3,.,TRBJ2-3,TGTGCCAGCAGCCCAAGCCTTGGGGGTAATACGCACTATTTT,CASSPSLGGNTHYF
many,TRBV30,TRBD1,TRBJ1-2,TGTGCCTGGAGCCCTCCGGGACAGGGGATAGTCTATGGCTACACCTTC,CAWSPPGQGIVYGYTF
many,TRBV19,.,TRBJ2-2,TGTGCCAGTAGTCAGGGGAGGAACACCGGGGAGCTGTTTTTT,CASSQGRNTGELFF
many,TRBV28,TRBD2,TRBJ2-7,TGTGCCAGCAGTTTCGGGGGGGGGGTAGGGCAGTACTTC,CASSFGGGVGQYF
many,TRBV5-1,.,TRBJ2-3,TGCGCCAGCAGCTTGGGCAGGGGCACAGATACGCAGTATTTT,CASSLGRGTDTQYF
many,TRBV30,.,TRBJ1-5,TGTGCCTGGAGCGCCGGACAGTACAATCAGCCCCAGCATTTT,CAWSAGQYNQPQHF
many,TRBV28,.,TRBJ2-6,TGTGCCAGCATTTTCTTGGGACCTGGGGCCAACGTCCTGACTTTC,CASIFLGPGANVLTF
many,TRBV5-6,TRBD2,TRBJ2-5,TGTGCCAGCAGCTTGGCTAGCGGATACCAAGAGACCCAGTACTTC,CASSLASGYQETQYF